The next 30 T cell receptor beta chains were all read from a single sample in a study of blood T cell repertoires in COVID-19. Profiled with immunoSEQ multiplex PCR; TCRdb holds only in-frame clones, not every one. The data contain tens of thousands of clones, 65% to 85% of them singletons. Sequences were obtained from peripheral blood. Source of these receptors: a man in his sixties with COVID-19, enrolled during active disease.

CDR3 sequence: CASSSLRGTYEQYF. CDR3 nucleotides: TGTGCCAGCAGTTCCTTGCGGGGGACCTACGAGCAGTACTTC. The chain employs TRBV6-5 and TRBJ2-7; 7 bases are shared with TRBD2. Germline trimming cut 4 bases from V and 2 bases from J; bases unmatched to any gene: 5. The CDR3 is made up of 14 amino acids. Per germline, CDR1 MNHEY and CDR2 SVGAGI.

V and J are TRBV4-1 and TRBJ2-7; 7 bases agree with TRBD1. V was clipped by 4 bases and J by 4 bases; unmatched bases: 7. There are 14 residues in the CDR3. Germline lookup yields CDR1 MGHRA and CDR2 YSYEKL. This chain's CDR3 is CASSRTGLGYEQYF. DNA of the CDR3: TGCGCCAGCAGCCGGACAGGCCTGGGGTACGAGCAGTACTTC.

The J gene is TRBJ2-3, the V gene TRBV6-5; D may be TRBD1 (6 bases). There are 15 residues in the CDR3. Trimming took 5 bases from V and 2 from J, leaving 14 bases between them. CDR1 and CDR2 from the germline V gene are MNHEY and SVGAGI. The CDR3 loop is CASSKMGAATDTQYF. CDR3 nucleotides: TGTGCCAGCAGTAAGATGGGGGCAGCCACAGATACGCAGTATTTT.

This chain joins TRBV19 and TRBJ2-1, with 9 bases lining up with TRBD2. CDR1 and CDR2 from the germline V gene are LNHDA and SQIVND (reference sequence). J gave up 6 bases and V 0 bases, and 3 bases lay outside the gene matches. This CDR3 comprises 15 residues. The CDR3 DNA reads TGTGCCAGTAGTATAGACGGGGGACTAGCCAATGAGCAGTTCTTC. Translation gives CASSIDGGLANEQFF.

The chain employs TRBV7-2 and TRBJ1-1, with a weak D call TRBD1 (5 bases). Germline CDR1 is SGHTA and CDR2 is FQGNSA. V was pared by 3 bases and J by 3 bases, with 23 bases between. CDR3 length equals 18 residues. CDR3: CASSFLLGQGPSDTEAFF. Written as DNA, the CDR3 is TGTGCCAGCAGCTTTCTACTGGGGCAGGGCCCATCAGACACTGAAGCTTTCTTT. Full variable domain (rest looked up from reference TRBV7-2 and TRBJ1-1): GAGVSQSPSNKVTEKGKDVELRCDPISGHTALYWYRQSLGQGLEFLIYFQGNSAPDKSGLPSDRFSAERTGGSVSTLTIQRTQQEDSAVYLCASSFLLGQGPSDTEAFFGQGTRLTVV.

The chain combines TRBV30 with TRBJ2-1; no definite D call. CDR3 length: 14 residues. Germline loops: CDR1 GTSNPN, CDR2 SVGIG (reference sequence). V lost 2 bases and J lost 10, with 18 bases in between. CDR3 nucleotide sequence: TGTGCCTGGAGTCAACAACTCGGGTTCGTCGAGCAGTTCTTC. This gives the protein CAWSQQLGFVEQFF.

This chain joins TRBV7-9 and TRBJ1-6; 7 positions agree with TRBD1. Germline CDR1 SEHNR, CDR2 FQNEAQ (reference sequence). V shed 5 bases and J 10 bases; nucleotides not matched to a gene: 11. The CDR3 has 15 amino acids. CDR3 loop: CASSVGTAQYSPLHF. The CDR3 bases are TGTGCCAGCAGCGTTGGGACAGCCCAATACTCACCCCTCCACTTT. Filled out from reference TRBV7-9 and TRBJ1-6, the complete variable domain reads DTGVSQNPRHKITKRGQNVTFRCDPISEHNRLYWYRQTLGQGPEFLTYFQNEAQLEKSRLLSDRFSAERPKGSFSTLEIQRTEQGDSAMYLCASSVGTAQYSPLHFGNGTRLTVT.

The DNA for the CDR3 is TGTGCCAGCAGTGACGCGTGGAATTCACCCCTCCACTTT. Its protein is CASSDAWNSPLHF. The V and J genes are TRBV2 and TRBJ1-6; D is unresolved. The CDR3 runs 13 residues. CDR1 and CDR2 (germline): SNHLY, FYNNEI. Trimming left V 3 bases short and J 7 bases short, with 7 bases between.

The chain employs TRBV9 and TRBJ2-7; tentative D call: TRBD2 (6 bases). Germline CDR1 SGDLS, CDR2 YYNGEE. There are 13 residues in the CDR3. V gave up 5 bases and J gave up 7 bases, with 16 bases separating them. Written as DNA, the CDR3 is TGTGCCAGCAGTTTTACTAGCTTGGGGGAGCAGTACTTC. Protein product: CASSFTSLGEQYF.

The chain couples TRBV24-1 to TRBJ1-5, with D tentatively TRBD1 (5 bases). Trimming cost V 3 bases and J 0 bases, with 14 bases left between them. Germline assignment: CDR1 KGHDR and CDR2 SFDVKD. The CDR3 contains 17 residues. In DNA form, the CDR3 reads TGTGCCACCAGTGATCCGGACATCCAACATAGCAATCAGCCCCAGCATTTT. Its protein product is CATSDPDIQHSNQPQHF.

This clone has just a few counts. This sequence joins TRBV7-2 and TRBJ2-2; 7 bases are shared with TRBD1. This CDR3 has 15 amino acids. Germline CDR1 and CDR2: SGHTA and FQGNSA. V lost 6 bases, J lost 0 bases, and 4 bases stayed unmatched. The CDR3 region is CASRPGTANTGELFF. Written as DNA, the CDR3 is TGTGCCAGCAGGCCCGGGACAGCGAACACCGGGGAGCTGTTTTTT.

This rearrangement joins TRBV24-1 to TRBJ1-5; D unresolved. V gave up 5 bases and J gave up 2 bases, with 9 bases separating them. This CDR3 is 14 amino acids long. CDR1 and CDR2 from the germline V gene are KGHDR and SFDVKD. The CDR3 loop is CATSGRFGNQPQHF. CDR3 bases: TGTGCCACCAGTGGCAGGTTCGGCAATCAGCCCCAGCATTTT.

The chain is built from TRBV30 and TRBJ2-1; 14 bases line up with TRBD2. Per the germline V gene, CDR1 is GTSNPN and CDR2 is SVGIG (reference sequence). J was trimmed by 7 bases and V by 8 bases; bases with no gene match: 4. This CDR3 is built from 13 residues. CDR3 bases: TGTGCCCGCGGGACTAGCGGGAGTAATGAGCAGTTCTTC. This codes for CARGTSGSNEQFF.

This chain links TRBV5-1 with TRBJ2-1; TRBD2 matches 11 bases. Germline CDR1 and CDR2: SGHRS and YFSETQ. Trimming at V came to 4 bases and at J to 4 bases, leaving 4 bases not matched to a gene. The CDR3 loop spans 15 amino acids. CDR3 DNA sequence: TGCGCCAGCAGCGTGGGACTAGCGGATTACAATGAGCAGTTCTTC. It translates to CASSVGLADYNEQFF.

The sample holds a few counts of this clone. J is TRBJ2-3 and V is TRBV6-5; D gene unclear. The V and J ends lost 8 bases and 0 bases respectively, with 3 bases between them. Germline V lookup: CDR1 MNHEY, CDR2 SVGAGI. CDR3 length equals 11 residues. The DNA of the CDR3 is TGTGCCAGCTCTAGCACAGATACGCAGTATTTT. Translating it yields CASSSTDTQYF.

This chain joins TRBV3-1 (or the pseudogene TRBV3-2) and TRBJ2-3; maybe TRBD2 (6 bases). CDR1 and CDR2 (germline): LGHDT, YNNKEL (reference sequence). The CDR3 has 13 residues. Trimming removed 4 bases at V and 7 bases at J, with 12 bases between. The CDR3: CASSRGTGYTQYF. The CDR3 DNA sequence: TGTGCCAGCAGCCGTGGGACTGGCTATACGCAGTATTTT.

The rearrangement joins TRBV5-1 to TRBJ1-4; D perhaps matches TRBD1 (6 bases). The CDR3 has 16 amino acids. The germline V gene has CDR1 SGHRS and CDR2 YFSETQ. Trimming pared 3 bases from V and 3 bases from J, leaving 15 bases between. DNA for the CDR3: TGCGCCAGCAGCTGGGGACATGGGACGGCTAATGAAAAACTGTTTTTT. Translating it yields CASSWGHGTANEKLFF. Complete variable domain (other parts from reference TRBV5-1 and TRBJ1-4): KAGVTQTPRYLIKTRGQQVTLSCSPISGHRSVSWYQQTPGQGLQFLFEYFSETQRNKGNFPGRFSGRQFSNSRSEMNVSTLELGDSALYLCASSWGHGTANEKLFFGSGTQLSVL.

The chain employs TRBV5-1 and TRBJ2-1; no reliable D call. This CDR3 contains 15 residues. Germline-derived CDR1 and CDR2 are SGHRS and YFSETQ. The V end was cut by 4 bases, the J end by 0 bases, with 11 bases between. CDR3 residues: CASSLTSSSYNEQFF. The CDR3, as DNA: TGCGCCAGCAGCCTGACTTCAAGCTCCTACAATGAGCAGTTCTTC.

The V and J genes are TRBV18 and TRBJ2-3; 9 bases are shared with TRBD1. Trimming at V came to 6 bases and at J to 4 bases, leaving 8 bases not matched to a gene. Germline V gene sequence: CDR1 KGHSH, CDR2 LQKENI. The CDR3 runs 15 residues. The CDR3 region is CASSPGTGTADTQYF. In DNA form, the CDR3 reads TGTGCCAGCTCCCCAGGGACAGGGACAGCAGATACGCAGTATTTT.

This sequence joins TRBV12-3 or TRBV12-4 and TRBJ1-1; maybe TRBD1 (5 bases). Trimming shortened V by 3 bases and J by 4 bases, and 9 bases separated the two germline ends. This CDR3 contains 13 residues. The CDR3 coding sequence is TGTGCCAGCAGTTTGGGCAGGGTCACTGAAGCTTTCTTT. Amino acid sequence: CASSLGRVTEAFF.

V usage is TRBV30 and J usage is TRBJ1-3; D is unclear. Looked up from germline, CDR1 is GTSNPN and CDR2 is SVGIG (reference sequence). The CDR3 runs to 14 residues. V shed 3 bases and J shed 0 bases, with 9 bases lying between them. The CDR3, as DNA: TGTGCCTGGAGGAGGGAGATCTCTGGAAACACCATATATTTT. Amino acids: CAWRREISGNTIYF.

This chain's CDR3 is CASSQAGFTDTQYF. In DNA, the CDR3 is TGTGCCAGCAGCCAAGCCGGTTTTACAGATACGCAGTATTTT. The rearrangement joins TRBV4-2 to TRBJ2-3; D is uncertain. There are 14 residues in the CDR3. Germline values: CDR1 LGHNA, CDR2 YNFKEQ. V gave up 1 base and J gave up 3 bases, with 8 bases separating them.

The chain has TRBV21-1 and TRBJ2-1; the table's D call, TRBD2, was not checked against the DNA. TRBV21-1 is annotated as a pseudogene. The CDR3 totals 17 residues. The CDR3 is CASSKASRGDAYNEQFF. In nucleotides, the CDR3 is TGTGCCAGCAGCAAAGCTTCTCGGGGGGACGCCTACAATGAGCAGTTCTTC.

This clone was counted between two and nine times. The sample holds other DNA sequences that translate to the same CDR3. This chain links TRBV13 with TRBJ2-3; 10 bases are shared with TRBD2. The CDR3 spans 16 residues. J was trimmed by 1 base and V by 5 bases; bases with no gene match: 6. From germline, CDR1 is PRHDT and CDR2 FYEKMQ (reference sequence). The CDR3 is CASSLRLAGGTDTQYF. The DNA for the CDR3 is TGTGCCAGCAGCCTCCGGCTAGCGGGGGGCACAGATACGCAGTATTTT.

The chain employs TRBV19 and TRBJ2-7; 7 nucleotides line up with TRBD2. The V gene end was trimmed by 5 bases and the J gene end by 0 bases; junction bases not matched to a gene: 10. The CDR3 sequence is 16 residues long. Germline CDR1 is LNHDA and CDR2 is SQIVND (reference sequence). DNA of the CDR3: TGTGCCAGTAGTGTACGGGGACTACAAAGCTCCTACGAGCAGTACTTC. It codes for CASSVRGLQSSYEQYF.

The CDR3 spells CASSLIGLGGTNYGYTF. CDR3 coding DNA: TGTGCCAGCAGCTTAATCGGCCTGGGGGGGACCAACTATGGCTACACCTTC. V usage is TRBV11-2 and J usage is TRBJ1-2, with D possibly matching TRBD1 (5 bases). Germline V gives CDR1 SGHAT, CDR2 FQNNGV. The CDR3 contains 17 residues. V lost 2 bases and J 2 bases, leaving 18 bases between the germline ends.

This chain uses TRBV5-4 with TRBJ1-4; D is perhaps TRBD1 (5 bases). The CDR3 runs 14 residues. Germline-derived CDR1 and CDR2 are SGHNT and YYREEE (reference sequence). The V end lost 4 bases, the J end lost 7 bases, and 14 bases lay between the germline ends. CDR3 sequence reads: CASSLPGKGEKLFF. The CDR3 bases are TGTGCCAGCAGCCTACCAGGGAAAGGTGAAAAACTGTTTTTT.

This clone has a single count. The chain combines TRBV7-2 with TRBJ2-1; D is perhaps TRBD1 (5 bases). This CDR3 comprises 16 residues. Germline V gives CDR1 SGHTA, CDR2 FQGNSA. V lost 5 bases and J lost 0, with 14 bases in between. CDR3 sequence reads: CASSQAGSSSYNEQFF. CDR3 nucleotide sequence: TGTGCCAGCAGCCAGGCAGGGTCCAGCTCCTACAATGAGCAGTTCTTC.

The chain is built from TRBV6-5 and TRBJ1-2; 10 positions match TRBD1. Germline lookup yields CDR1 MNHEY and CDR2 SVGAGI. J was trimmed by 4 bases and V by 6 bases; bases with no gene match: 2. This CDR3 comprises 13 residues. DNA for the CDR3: TGTGCCAGCAGGACAGGGGGCAGCTATGGCTACACCTTC. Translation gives CASRTGGSYGYTF.

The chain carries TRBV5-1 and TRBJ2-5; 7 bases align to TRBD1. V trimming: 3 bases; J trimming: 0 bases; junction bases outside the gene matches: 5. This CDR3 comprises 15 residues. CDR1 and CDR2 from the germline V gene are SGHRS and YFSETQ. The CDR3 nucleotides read TGCGCCAGCAGCTCCGGACAGGCTCACCAAGAGACCCAGTACTTC. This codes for CASSSGQAHQETQYF. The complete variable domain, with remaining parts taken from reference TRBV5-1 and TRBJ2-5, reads KAGVTQTPRYLIKTRGQQVTLSCSPISGHRSVSWYQQTPGQGLQFLFEYFSETQRNKGNFPGRFSGRQFSNSRSEMNVSTLELGDSALYLCASSSGQAHQETQYFGPGTRLLVL.